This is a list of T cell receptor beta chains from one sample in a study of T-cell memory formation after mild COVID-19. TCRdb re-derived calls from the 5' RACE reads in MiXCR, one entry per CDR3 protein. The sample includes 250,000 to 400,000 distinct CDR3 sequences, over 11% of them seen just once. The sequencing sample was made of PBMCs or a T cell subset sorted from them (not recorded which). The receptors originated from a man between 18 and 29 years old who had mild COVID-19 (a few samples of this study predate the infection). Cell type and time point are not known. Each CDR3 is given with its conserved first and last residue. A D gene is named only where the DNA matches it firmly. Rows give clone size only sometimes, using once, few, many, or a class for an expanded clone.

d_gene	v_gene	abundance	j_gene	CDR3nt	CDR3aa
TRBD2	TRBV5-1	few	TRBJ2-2	TGCGCCAGCAGCTTGCCTCTAGCGGGGGACACCGGGGAGCTGTTTTTT	CASSLPLAGDTGELFF
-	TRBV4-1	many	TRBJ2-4	TGCGCCAGCAGCCAACCCGGGACCAGGAAAAACATTCAGTACTTC	CASSQPGTRKNIQYF
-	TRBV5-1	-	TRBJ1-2	TGCGCCAGCAGGGGCACGGACTATGGCTACACCTTC	CASRGTDYGYTF
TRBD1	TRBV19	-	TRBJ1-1	TGTGCCAGTAGGGGACAGGGTGTAGCTTTCTTT	CASRGQGVAFF
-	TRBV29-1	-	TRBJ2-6	TGCAGCGTTGCCGCCGGGTACTCTGGGGCCAACGTCCTGACTTTC	CSVAAGYSGANVLTF
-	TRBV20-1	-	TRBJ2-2	TGCAGTGCTAGAGATACGGGACATGAGAACACCGGGGAGCTGTTTTTT	CSARDTGHENTGELFF
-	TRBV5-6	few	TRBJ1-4	TGTGCCAGCAGCCGAGGGGTTAATGAAAAACTGTTTTTT	CASSRGVNEKLFF
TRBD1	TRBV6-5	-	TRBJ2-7	TGTGCCAGCAGTTACTCAATGACCGGGACAGGGGAAATCTACGAGCAGTACTTC	CASSYSMTGTGEIYEQYF
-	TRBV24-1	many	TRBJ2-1	TGTGCCACCAGTGACCAGGGGAAGGGTTACAATGAGCAGTTCTTC	CATSDQGKGYNEQFF
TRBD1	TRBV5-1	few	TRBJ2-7	TGCGCCAGCAGTTGGACAGGGGAAGATACTAGCGAGCAGTACTTC	CASSWTGEDTSEQYF
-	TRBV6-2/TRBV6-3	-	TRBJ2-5	TGTGCCAGCAGCCCCCTGGGTTCTGGAAGGACCCAGTACTTC	CASSPLGSGRTQYF
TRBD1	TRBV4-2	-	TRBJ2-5	TGTGCCAGCAGCCAAGATCTCGAGGGGGCGCGGACCCAGTACTTC	CASSQDLEGARTQYF
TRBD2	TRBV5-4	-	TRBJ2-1	TGTGCCAGCAGCTTGGGGGGGACTATTAACAATGAGCAGTTCTTC	CASSLGGTINNEQFF
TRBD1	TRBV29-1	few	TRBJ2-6	TGCAGCGTTTCCTGGACAGGCGGGTATCCTGGGGCCAACGTCCTGACTTTC	CSVSWTGGYPGANVLTF
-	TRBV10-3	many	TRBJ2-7	TGTGCCACCCTGCCTCCCGGAGTGGGCTACGAGCAGTACTTC	CATLPPGVGYEQYF
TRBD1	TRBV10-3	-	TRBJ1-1	TGTGCCATCAGTGAGTCCGCTCGGACAGGGCGGAACACTGAAGCTTTCTTT	CAISESARTGRNTEAFF